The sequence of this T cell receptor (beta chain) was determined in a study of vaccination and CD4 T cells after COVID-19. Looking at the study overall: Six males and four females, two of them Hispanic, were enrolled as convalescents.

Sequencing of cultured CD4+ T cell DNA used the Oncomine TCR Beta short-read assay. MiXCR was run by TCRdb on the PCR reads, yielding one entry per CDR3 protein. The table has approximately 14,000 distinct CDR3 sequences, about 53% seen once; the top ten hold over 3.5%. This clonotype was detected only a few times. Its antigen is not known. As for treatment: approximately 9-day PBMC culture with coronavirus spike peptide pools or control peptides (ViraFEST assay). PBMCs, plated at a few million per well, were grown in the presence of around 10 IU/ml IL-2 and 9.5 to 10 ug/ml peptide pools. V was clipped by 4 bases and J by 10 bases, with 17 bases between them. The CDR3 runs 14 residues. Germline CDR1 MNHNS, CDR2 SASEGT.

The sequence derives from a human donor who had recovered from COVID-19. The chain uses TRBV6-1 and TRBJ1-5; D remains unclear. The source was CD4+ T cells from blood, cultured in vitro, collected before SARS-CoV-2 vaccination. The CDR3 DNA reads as TGTGCCAGCAGTGCGACGGGTGCAATCAGCCCCCAGCATTTT. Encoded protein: CASSATGAISPQHF.